The next 10 T cell receptor beta chains were all read from a single sample in a study of cytotoxic CD8 clonotypes in ibrutinib-treated CLL. Profiling relied on immunoSEQ multiplex PCR, and the TCRdb table lists in-frame clones only, not all of them. The table lists about 160,000 clones, 70% to 85% of them singletons, with roughly 2% in the top ten. This material consisted of PBMCs, taken after 12 months of ibrutinib treatment. All receptors derive from a human donor with chronic lymphocytic leukemia.

This clone appeared a few times. One junction end disagrees with the germline gene, perhaps due to a read error. The genes are TRBV4-3 and TRBJ1-5; no clear D. This CDR3 has 13 amino acids. In germline, CDR1 is LGHNA, CDR2 YSLEER. The CDR3 here is CASSQDWNQPQHF. For the CDR3, the DNA is TGCGCCAGCAGTCAAGATTGGAATCAGCCCCAGCATTTT.

CDR3 sequence: CASRGGGTGLITGELFF. DNA for the CDR3: TGTGCCAGCAGAGGGGGAGGGACAGGGCTTATCACCGGGGAGCTGTTTTTT. This chain joins TRBV28 and TRBJ2-2, with TRBD1 matching over 9 bases. The trim removed 6 bases at V and 4 bases at J, leaving 12 bases unmatched. Germline CDR1 MDHEN, CDR2 SYDVKM. CDR3 length: 17 residues.

This rearrangement joins TRBV6-1 to TRBJ2-3; TRBD2 matches 10 bases. The CDR3 length is 15 residues. The V gene end was trimmed by 10 bases and the J gene end by 7 bases; junction bases not matched to a gene: 14. Germline CDR1 reads MNHNS; CDR2 reads SASEGT. CDR3 residues: CAMRRSGGAANTQYF. The DNA of the CDR3 is TGTGCCATGAGGAGGAGCGGGGGGGCTGCGAATACGCAGTATTTT.

Here the CDR3 DNA reads TGTGCCAGCAGAACCGGGACGGAGGGCTATGGCTACACCTTC. Translated, it gives CASRTGTEGYGYTF. The chain couples TRBV2 to TRBJ1-2, with TRBD1 as a possible D gene (5 bases). This CDR3 comprises 14 residues. The V end was cut by 6 bases, the J end by 4 bases, with 15 bases between. Germline CDR1 reads SNHLY; CDR2 reads FYNNEI.

The gene calls are TRBV9 and TRBJ1-3; D not resolved. Germline CDR1 SGDLS, CDR2 YYNGEE. V shed 3 bases and J shed 1 base, with 14 bases lying between them. This CDR3 has 16 amino acids. CDR3 sequence (DNA): TGTGCCAGCAGCGCAAGCTGGCGGACGTCTGGAAACACCATATATTTT. Its protein product is CASSASWRTSGNTIYF.

This chain joins TRBV20-1 and TRBJ2-7; D uncertain. Germline V lookup: CDR1 DFQATT, CDR2 SNEGSKA (reference sequence). V was pared by 5 bases and J by 1 base, with 6 bases between. The CDR3 has 11 residues. The CDR3 nucleotides read TGCAGTGCTGTACAATCCTACGAGCAGTACTTC. Its protein product is CSAVQSYEQYF.

The V and J genes are TRBV5-5 and TRBJ2-7, with D perhaps matching TRBD1 (6 bases). The CDR3 covers 14 residues. V was trimmed by 4 bases and J by 2 bases, leaving 13 bases between them. Germline V gene lookup returns CDR1 SGHKS and CDR2 YYEKEE (reference sequence). The CDR3 nucleotides are TGTGCCAGCAGCACTAGACAGGCAACCTACGAGCAGTACTTC. It codes for CASSTRQATYEQYF.

This CDR3 is CASSLAGVVNEQFF. CDR3 DNA: TGTGCCAGCAGCTTGGCCGGGGTTGTCAATGAGCAGTTCTTC. The V gene is TRBV5-4, the J gene TRBJ2-1; D may be TRBD2 (5 bases). Trimming took off 0 bases at V and 6 bases at J, with 10 bases between the two ends. Germline assignment: CDR1 SGHNT and CDR2 YYREEE (reference sequence). This CDR3 contains 14 residues.

This chain connects TRBV7-2 to TRBJ1-3; 7 nucleotides match TRBD1. Germline lookup yields CDR1 SGHTA and CDR2 FQGNSA. The V and J ends lost 2 bases and 0 bases, in that order; junction bases with no gene match: 7. The CDR3 spans 17 residues. CDR3 nucleotide sequence: TGTGCCAGCAGCTTACTGGGGACAGCGAACTCTGGAAACACCATATATTTT. Amino acid sequence: CASSLLGTANSGNTIYF.

The chain combines TRBV28 with TRBJ1-2; 9 positions match TRBD1. Trimming took 6 bases from V and 4 from J; bases not matched to a gene: 3. In germline, CDR1 is MDHEN, CDR2 SYDVKM. This CDR3 spans 13 amino acids. This CDR3 is CASSRDRVYGYTF. CDR3 DNA: TGTGCCAGCAGCCGGGACAGGGTCTATGGCTACACCTTC.